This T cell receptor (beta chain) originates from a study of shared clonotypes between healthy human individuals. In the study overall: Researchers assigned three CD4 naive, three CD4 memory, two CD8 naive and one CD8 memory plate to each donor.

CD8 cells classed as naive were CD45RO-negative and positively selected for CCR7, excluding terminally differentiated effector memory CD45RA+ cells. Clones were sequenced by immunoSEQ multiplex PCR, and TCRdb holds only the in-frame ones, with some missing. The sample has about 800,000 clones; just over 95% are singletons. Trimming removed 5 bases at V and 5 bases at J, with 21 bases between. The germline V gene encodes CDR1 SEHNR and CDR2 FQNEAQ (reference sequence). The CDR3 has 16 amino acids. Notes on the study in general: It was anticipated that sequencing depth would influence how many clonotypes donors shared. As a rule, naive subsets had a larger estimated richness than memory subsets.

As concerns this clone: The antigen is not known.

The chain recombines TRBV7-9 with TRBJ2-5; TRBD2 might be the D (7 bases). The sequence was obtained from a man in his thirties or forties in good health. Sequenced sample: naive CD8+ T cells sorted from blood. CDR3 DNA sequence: TGTGCCAGCAGCACGAAATCGGGGGGCCGGGCGGAGACCCAGTACTTC. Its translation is CASSTKSGGRAETQYF.